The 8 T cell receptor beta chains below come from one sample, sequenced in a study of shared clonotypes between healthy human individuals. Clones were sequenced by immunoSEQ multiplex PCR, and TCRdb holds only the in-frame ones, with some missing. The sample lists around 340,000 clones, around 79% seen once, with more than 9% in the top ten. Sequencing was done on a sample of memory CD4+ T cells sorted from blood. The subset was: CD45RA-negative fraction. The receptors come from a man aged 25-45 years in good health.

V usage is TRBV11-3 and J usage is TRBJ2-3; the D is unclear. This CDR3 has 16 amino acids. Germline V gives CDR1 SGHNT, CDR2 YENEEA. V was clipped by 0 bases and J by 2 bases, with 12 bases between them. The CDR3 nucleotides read TGTGCCAGCAGCTTAGACAGCAACGCCGTCACAGATACGCAGTATTTT. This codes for CASSLDSNAVTDTQYF.

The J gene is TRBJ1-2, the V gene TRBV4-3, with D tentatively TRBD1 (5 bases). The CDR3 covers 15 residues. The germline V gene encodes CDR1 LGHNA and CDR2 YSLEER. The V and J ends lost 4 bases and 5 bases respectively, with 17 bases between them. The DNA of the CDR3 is TGCGCCAGCAGCCTCAGGGACGTAAGTCAGTATGGCTACACCTTC. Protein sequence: CASSLRDVSQYGYTF.

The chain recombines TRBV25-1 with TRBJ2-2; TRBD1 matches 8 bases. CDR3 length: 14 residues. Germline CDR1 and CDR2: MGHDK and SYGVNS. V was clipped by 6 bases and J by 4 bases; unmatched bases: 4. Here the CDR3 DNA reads TGTGCCAGCAGGAGGACAGGGTCCACCGGGGAGCTGTTTTTT. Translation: CASRRTGSTGELFF.

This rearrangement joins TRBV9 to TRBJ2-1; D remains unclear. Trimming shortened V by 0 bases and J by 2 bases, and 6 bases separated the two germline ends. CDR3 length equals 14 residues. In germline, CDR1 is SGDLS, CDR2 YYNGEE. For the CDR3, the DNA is TGTGCCAGCAGCGTAGGGGATCCCTACAATGAGCAGTTCTTC. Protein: CASSVGDPYNEQFF.

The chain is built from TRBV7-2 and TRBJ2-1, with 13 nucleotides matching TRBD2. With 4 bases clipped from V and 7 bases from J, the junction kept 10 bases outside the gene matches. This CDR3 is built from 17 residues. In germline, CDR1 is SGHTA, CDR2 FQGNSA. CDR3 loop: CASSSRLAGGPRNEQFF. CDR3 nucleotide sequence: TGTGCCAGCAGCTCGAGACTAGCGGGAGGCCCGAGGAATGAGCAGTTCTTC.

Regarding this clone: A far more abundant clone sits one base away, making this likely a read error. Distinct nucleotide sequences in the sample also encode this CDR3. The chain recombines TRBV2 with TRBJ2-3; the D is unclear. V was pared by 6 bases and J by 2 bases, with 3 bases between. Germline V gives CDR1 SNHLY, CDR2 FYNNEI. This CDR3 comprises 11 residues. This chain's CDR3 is CASSLTDTQYF. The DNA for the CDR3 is TGTGCCAGCAGCCTCACAGATACGCAGTATTTT. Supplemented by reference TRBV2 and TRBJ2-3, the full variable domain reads EPEVTQTPSHQVTQMGQEVILRCVPISNHLYFYWYRQILGQKVEFLVSFYNNEISEKSEIFDDQFSVERPDGSNFTLKIRSTKLEDSAMYFCASSLTDTQYFGPGTRLTVL.

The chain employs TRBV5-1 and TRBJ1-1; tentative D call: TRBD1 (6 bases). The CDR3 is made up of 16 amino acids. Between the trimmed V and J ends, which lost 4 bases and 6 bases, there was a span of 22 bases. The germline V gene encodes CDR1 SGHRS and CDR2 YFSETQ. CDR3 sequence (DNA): TGCGCCAGCAGCGCAACTGGGGTCACAGGGAGGTCTGAAGCTTTCTTT. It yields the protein CASSATGVTGRSEAFF.

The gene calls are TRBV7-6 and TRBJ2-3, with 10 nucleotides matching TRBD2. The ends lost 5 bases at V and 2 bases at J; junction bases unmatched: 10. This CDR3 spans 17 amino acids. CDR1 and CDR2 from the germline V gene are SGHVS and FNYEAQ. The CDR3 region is CASSLREREGSTDTQYF. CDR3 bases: TGTGCCAGCAGCCTCCGGGAGCGGGAGGGATCCACAGATACGCAGTATTTT. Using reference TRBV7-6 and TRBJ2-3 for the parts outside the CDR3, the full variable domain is GAGVSQSPRYKVTKRGQDVALRCDPISGHVSLYWYRQALGQGPEFLTYFNYEAQQDKSGLPNDRFSAERPEGSISTLTIQRTEQRDSAMYRCASSLREREGSTDTQYFGPGTRLTVL.